Included here is one T cell receptor (beta chain) sequence, with context. Its matching antigen is unknown. Using immunoSEQ multiplex PCR, the repertoire was profiled, and TCRdb retains in-frame clones only, with some absent. The sample contains some 260,000 clones, roughly 87% of which appear only once. Separate from the approximately 700-subject first cohort was the approximately 120-subject validation cohort, to which the donors belonged. The data stem from a study of cytomegalovirus exposure and HLA in healthy donors. Study-level points and caveats: The investigators catalogued 160 or so TCR beta chains as cytomegalovirus-associated. The tendency of first-cohort TCR clusters to co-occur in the 90 to 150 validation repertoires emerged from a later analysis. Published work reported that the classifier diagnosed cytomegalovirus status with high specificity and sensitivity.

Trimming removed 3 bases from V and 8 bases from J, with 11 bases in between. CDR3 size: 12 residues. Germline V gives CDR1 SGHDT, CDR2 YYEEEE. This chain links TRBV5-6 with TRBJ1-2, with a possible D match to TRBD1 (6 bases). Sample: PBMCs. The TCR comes from a man in his late teens or twenties in good health and CMV-seropositive. CDR3: CASSYGQSGYTF. The CDR3 coding sequence is TGTGCCAGCAGCTATGGACAGTCCGGCTACACCTTC.